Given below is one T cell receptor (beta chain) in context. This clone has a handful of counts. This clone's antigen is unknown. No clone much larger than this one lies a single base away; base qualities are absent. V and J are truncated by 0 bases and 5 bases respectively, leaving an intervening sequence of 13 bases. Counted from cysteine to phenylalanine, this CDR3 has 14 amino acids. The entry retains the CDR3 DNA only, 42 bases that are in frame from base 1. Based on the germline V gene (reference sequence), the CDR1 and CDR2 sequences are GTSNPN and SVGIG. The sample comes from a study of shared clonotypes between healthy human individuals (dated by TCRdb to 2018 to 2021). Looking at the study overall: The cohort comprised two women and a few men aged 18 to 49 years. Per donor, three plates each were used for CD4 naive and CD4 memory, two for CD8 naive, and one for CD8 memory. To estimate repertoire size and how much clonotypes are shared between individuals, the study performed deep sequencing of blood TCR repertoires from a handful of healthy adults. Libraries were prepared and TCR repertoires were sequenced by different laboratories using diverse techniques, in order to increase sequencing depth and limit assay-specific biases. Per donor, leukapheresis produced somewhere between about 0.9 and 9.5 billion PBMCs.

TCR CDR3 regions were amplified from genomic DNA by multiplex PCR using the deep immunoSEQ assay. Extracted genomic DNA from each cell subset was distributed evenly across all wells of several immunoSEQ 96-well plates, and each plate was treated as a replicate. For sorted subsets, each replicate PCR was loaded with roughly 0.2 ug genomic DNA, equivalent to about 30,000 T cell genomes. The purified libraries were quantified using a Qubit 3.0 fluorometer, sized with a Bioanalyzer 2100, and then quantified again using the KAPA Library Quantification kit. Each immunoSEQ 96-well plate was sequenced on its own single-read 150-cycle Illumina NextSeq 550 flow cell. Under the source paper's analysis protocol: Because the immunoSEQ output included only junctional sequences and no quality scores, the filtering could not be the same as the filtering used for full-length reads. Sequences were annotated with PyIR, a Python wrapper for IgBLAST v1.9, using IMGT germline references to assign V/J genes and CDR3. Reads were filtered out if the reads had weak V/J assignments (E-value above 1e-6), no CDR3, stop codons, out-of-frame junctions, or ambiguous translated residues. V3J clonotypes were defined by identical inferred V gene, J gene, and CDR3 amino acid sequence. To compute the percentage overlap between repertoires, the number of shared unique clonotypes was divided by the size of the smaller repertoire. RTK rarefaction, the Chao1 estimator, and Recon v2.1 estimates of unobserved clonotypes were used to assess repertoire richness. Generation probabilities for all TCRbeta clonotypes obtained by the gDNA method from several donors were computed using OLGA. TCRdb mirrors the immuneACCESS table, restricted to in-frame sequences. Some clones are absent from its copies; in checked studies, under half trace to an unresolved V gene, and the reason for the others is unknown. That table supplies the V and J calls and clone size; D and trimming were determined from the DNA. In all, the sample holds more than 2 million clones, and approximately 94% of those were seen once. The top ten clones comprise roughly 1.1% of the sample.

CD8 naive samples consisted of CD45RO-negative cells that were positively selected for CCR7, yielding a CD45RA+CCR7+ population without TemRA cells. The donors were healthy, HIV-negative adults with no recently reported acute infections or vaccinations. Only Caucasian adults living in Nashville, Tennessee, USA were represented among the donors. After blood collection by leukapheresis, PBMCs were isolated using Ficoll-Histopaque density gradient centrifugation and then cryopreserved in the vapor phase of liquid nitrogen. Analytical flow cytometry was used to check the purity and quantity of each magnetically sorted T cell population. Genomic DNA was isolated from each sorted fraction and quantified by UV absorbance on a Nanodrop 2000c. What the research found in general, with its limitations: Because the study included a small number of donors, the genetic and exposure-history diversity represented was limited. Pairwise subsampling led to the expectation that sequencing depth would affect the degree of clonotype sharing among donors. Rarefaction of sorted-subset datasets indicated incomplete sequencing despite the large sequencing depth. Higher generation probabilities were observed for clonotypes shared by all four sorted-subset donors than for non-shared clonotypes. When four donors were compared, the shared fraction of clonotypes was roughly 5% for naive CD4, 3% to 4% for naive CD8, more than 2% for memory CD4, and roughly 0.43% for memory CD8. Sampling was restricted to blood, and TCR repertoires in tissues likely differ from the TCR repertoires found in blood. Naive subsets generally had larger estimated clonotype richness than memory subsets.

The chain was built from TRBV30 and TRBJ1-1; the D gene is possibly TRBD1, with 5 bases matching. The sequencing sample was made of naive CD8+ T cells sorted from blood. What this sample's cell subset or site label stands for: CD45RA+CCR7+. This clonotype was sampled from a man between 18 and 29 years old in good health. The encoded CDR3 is CAWSVAGIVTEAFF. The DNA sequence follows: TGTGCCTGGAGTGTCGCAGGGATTGTGACTGAAGCTTTCTTT. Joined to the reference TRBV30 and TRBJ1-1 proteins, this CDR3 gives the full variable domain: SQTIHQWPATLVQPVGSPLSLECTVEGTSNPNLYWYRQAAGRGLQLLFYSVGIGQISSEVPQNLSASRPQDRQFILSSKKLLLSDSGFYLCAWSVAGIVTEAFFGQGTRLTVV.